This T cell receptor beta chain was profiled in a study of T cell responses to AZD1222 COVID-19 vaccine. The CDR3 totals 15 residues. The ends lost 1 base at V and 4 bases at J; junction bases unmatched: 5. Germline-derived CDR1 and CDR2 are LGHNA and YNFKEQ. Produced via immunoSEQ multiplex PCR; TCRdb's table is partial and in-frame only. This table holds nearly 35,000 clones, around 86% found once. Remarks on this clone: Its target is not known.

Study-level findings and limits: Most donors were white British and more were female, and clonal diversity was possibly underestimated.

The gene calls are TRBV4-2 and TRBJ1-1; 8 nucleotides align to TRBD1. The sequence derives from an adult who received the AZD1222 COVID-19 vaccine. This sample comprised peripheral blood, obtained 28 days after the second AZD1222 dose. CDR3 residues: CASSQVGQGFTEAFF. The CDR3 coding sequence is TGTGCCAGCAGCCAAGTAGGACAGGGCTTCACTGAAGCTTTCTTT.